This TCR beta chain was observed in a study of cytomegalovirus exposure and HLA in healthy donors. An approximately 120-subject validation cohort, separate from the roughly 680-subject first cohort, supplied the donors. The table lists this clone with a count of one. Its antigen is unknown. The study, taken as a whole, reports: Cytomegalovirus-associated status was assigned to approximately 160 TCR beta chains. Researchers reported that a few CMV-associated chains were confirmed in vitro as CMV antigen-specific.

The CDR3 is 15 residues long. The germline V gene encodes CDR1 MNHEY and CDR2 SMNVEV (reference sequence). Trimming took 5 bases from V and 6 from J; bases not matched to a gene: 6. Using immunoSEQ multiplex PCR, the repertoire was profiled, and TCRdb retains in-frame clones only, with some absent. The sample has under 250,000 clones, over 80% seen once. Sequences were obtained from PBMCs. This receptor was obtained from a woman under 30 in good health and CMV-seronegative. The rearrangement joins TRBV27 to TRBJ2-3; 12 bases agree with TRBD1. The CDR3 bases are TGTGCCAGCAGTGGAGGGACAGGGGGCAGCGATACGCAGTATTTT. Protein: CASSGGTGGSDTQYF.